One and the same sample provided the 19 T cell receptor beta chains below, sequenced in a study of blood T cell repertoires in COVID-19. TCRdb's copy holds only in-frame clones and misses some; the assay was immunoSEQ multiplex PCR. The table shows roughly 200,000 clones, with 85% to 90% occurring only once. The sequenced sample was PBMCs or T cells enriched from blood (not recorded which). Every receptor here comes from a man aged 30 to 39 who had recovered from COVID-19.

This clone was counted a few times. This chain links TRBV4-1 with TRBJ2-7; a possible D gene is TRBD2 (6 bases). V lost 3 bases to trimming and J lost 4 bases, with 16 bases between them. Germline values: CDR1 MGHRA, CDR2 YSYEKL. The CDR3 spans 15 residues. CDR3 DNA: TGCGCCAGCAGCCAGACCCCGACTAGTTGGTACGAGCAGTACTTC. This codes for CASSQTPTSWYEQYF.

This sequence joins TRBV7-9 and TRBJ2-7; a weak D match, TRBD2 (5 bases). With 5 bases removed from V and 1 base from J, the gap between germline ends came to 6 bases. The CDR3 length is 12 residues. CDR1 is SEHNR and CDR2 is FQNEAQ in the germline V gene (reference sequence). In DNA form, the CDR3 reads TGTGCCAGCAGCCCGGGGTCCTACGAGCAGTACTTC. Its translation is CASSPGSYEQYF.

The chain uses TRBV15 and TRBJ2-1; TRBD1 matches 10 bases. The CDR3 extends over 15 amino acids. The germline V gene has CDR1 LNHNV and CDR2 YYDKDF (reference sequence). The V and J ends lost 4 bases and 7 bases, in that order; junction bases with no gene match: 7. The CDR3 spells CATSIAGTGANEQFF. CDR3 bases: TGTGCCACCAGCATAGCCGGGACAGGGGCTAATGAGCAGTTCTTC.

The chain combines TRBV5-1 with TRBJ1-1; D remains unclear. V shed 4 bases and J shed 0 bases, with 10 bases lying between them. The CDR3 has 14 residues. The germline gives CDR1 SGHRS, CDR2 YFSETQ. CDR3 nucleotides: TGCGCCAGCAGCATGCGCGGGGTGAACACTGAAGCTTTCTTT. Its protein is CASSMRGVNTEAFF.

This rearrangement joins TRBV19 to TRBJ2-1; TRBD1 agrees at 10 bases. The germline V gene has CDR1 LNHDA and CDR2 SQIVND (reference sequence). This CDR3 comprises 14 residues. The V gene end was trimmed by 8 bases and the J gene end by 5 bases; junction bases not matched to a gene: 6. The CDR3 reads CASDKGTGDNEQFF. The CDR3 DNA reads TGTGCCAGTGACAAAGGGACAGGGGACAATGAGCAGTTCTTC.

This clone was counted a single time. This CDR3 reads CASSGDFDGDRDNEQFF. DNA of the CDR3: TGTGCCAGCAGCGGGGATTTTGATGGCGACAGGGACAATGAGCAGTTCTTC. The rearrangement links TRBV9 to TRBJ2-1, with 7 nucleotides matching TRBD1. Losses at the gene ends were 3 bases for V and 5 bases for J; bases not matched to a gene: 14. Germline-derived CDR1 and CDR2 are SGDLS and YYNGEE. This CDR3 contains 17 residues.

V and J are TRBV4-3 and TRBJ2-1; 10 nucleotides align to TRBD1. CDR3 length: 15 residues. Germline CDR1 and CDR2: LGHNA and YSLEER. V gave up 4 bases and J gave up 8 bases; unmatched junction bases: 8. The CDR3 region has the DNA TGCGCCAGCAGCCGAGGTCGACAGGGGGCCTATGAGCAGTTCTTC. Protein sequence: CASSRGRQGAYEQFF.

The gene calls are TRBV9 and TRBJ1-1; TRBD1 is a possible D gene (5 bases). The CDR3 has 11 amino acids. Germline assignment: CDR1 SGDLS and CDR2 YYNGEE. V was trimmed by 5 bases and J by 8 bases, leaving 10 bases between them. CDR3 bases: TGTGCCAGCAGGAATTCAGGGGAAGCTTTCTTT. Its protein is CASRNSGEAFF.

V gene TRBV10-1 combines with J gene TRBJ1-1; TRBD1 matches 8 bases. The junction had 9 bases not matched to a gene; V was cut back by 2 bases and J by 4 bases. CDR3 size: 16 residues. Germline-derived CDR1 and CDR2 are WNHNN and SYGVQD (reference sequence). The CDR3 loop reads CASSEVTGGARTEAFF. The CDR3 DNA sequence: TGCGCCAGCAGTGAGGTTACAGGGGGGGCGCGCACTGAAGCTTTCTTT.

The chain carries TRBV5-1 and TRBJ2-2; TRBD2 aligns across 7 bases. CDR3 length: 16 amino acids. Germline V CDR1 and CDR2: SGHRS, YFSETQ. V gave up 4 bases and J gave up 0 bases; unmatched junction bases: 6. The DNA of the CDR3 is TGCGCCAGCAGCCTACCGGGACTATCGAACACCGGGGAGCTGTTTTTT. Protein: CASSLPGLSNTGELFF.

The chain links TRBV29-1 to TRBJ2-1; the D gene is possibly TRBD1 (5 bases). CDR1 SQVTM and CDR2 ANQGSEA come from the germline V gene. CDR3 length: 15 amino acids. V was cut by 4 bases and J by 7 bases, with 20 bases left in between. The DNA of the CDR3 is TGCAGCGTTGTAGGGGCGGAATATGAGTTTAATGAGCAGTTCTTC. Translated: CSVVGAEYEFNEQFF.

This clone was recorded only once. This sequence joins TRBV7-2 and TRBJ2-4; 8 bases line up with TRBD1. This CDR3 spans 16 amino acids. Looked up from germline, CDR1 is SGHTA and CDR2 is FQGNSA. V was pared by 5 bases and J by 0 bases, with 6 bases of the junction left unmatched. The CDR3 here is CASSPDRGLAKNIQYF. CDR3 sequence (DNA): TGTGCCAGCAGCCCAGACAGGGGTCTAGCCAAAAACATTCAGTACTTC.

The chain joins TRBV9 to TRBJ2-3; tentative D call: TRBD2 (6 bases). The CDR3 covers 16 residues. Looked up from germline, CDR1 is SGDLS and CDR2 is YYNGEE. Trimming removed 0 bases at V and 4 bases at J, with 15 bases between. The CDR3 region is CASSVEGGVGSDTQYF. DNA of the CDR3: TGTGCCAGCAGCGTAGAGGGCGGGGTCGGGTCAGATACGCAGTATTTT.

The chain has TRBV2 and TRBJ1-2, with TRBD1 matching 8 bases. The CDR3 is made up of 14 amino acids. V dropped 5 bases and J dropped 4; count of bases not matched to a gene: 6. The V gene's germline CDR1 is SNHLY and CDR2 FYNNEI. The DNA of the CDR3 is TGTGCCAGCAGTATGGACAGGGCCCTCTATGGCTACACCTTC. Protein: CASSMDRALYGYTF.

J is TRBJ2-5 and V is TRBV7-2; unclear D gene. CDR1 is SGHTA, CDR2 FQGNSA, per germline. The CDR3 runs to 14 residues. V lost 0 bases and J lost 5, with 10 bases in between. The CDR3 loop reads CASSLAAEWETQYF. For the CDR3, the DNA is TGTGCCAGCAGCTTAGCGGCGGAATGGGAGACCCAGTACTTC. The full variable domain, with the rest looked up from reference TRBV7-2 and TRBJ2-5, is GAGVSQSPSNKVTEKGKDVELRCDPISGHTALYWYRQSLGQGLEFLIYFQGNSAPDKSGLPSDRFSAERTGGSVSTLTIQRTQQEDSAVYLCASSLAAEWETQYFGPGTRLLVL.

This clone has a single count. This sequence joins TRBV27 and TRBJ1-1; no firm D call. The CDR3 contains 13 residues. Germline-derived CDR1 and CDR2 are MNHEY and SMNVEV (reference sequence). Between the trimmed V and J ends, which lost 1 base and 0 bases, there was a span of 3 bases. CDR3 sequence (DNA): TGTGCCAGCAGTTTATACTTGAACACTGAAGCTTTCTTT. Its protein product is CASSLYLNTEAFF.

CDR3 sequence (DNA): TGTGCCAGTAAAAGCCCCTACACTGAAGCTTTCTTT. Translated: CASKSPYTEAFF. The chain couples TRBV19 to TRBJ1-1; D gene unclear. V lost 7 bases and J lost 3, with 9 bases in between. The germline gives CDR1 LNHDA, CDR2 SQIVND (reference sequence). The CDR3 loop spans 12 amino acids.

The rearrangement joins TRBV5-1 to TRBJ2-7, with 7 bases aligning to TRBD2. The CDR3 is 14 amino acids. Looked up from germline, CDR1 is SGHRS and CDR2 is YFSETQ. Trimming took 2 bases from V and 0 from J; bases not matched to a gene: 2. In DNA, the CDR3 is TGCGCCAGCAGCTTAACTAGCGCCTCCTACGAGCAGTACTTC. It codes for CASSLTSASYEQYF.

V is TRBV7-9 and J is TRBJ1-1, with D possibly matching TRBD1 (5 bases). Trimming removed 4 bases from V and 5 bases from J, with 14 bases in between. The germline V gene has CDR1 SEHNR and CDR2 FQNEAQ (reference sequence). The CDR3 is 14 amino acids. The CDR3 loop is CASSSHTGGTEAFF. The CDR3 bases are TGTGCCAGCAGCTCCCATACAGGAGGGACTGAAGCTTTCTTT.